The TCR beta chain described here comes from a study of early T cells in non-severe SARS-CoV-2 infection. MiXCR was run by TCRdb on the 5' RACE reads, yielding one entry per CDR3 protein. This sample has 40,000 to 55,000 distinct CDR3 sequences, with around 9.1% found just once. Trimming took 3 bases from V and 0 from J; bases not matched to a gene: 3. There are 15 residues in the CDR3. This clonotype was recorded at least ten times. The sequence was collected from an adult who was a healthcare worker with PCR-confirmed SARS-CoV-2 infection or an uninfected control (not recorded which). The chain carries TRBV12-3 or TRBV12-4 and TRBJ2-7; 9 bases align to TRBD1. Sequencing input: whole blood. CDR3 nucleotides: TGTGCCAGCAGTTTCGGACAGGGGCGCTCCTACGAGCAGTACTTC. This sequence encodes CASSFGQGRSYEQYF.